These 30 T cell receptor beta chains came from one sample sequenced in a study of blood T cell repertoires in COVID-19. The repertoire was sequenced with immunoSEQ multiplex PCR; TCRdb's copy has only in-frame clones and lacks some. The repertoire holds some 150,000 clones, with around 88% as singletons. The specimen was peripheral blood. The receptor source for this set is a woman aged 55-70 years with acute or convalescent COVID-19.

This chain joins TRBV10-3 and TRBJ1-5, with D possibly being TRBD1 (5 bases). Trimming cost V 5 bases and J 11 bases, with 13 bases left between them. Looked up from germline, CDR1 is ENHRY and CDR2 is SYGVKD. The CDR3 sequence is 12 residues long. The CDR3 sequence: CAISTTGMAQHF. CDR3 in DNA: TGTGCCATCAGTACCACAGGAATGGCCCAGCATTTT.

V is TRBV5-1 and J is TRBJ2-5; TRBD2 aligns across 7 bases. Germline CDR1 is SGHRS and CDR2 is YFSETQ. Trimming at V came to 9 bases and at J to 5 bases, leaving 19 bases not matched to a gene. CDR3 length equals 16 residues. The CDR3, as DNA: TGCGCCACCTCGGGAGGAGGGTTCGCCGGGGGGGAGACCCAGTACTTC. This translates into CATSGGGFAGGETQYF.

The chain uses TRBV4-2 and TRBJ1-2; no clear D. With 0 bases removed from V and 5 bases from J, the gap between germline ends came to 4 bases. Germline-derived CDR1 and CDR2 are LGHNA and YNFKEQ. The CDR3 consists of 12 residues. CDR3 nucleotide sequence: TGTGCCAGCAGCCAAGACACTTATGGCTACACCTTC. Encoded protein: CASSQDTYGYTF.

The gene calls are TRBV3-1 (or the pseudogene TRBV3-2) and TRBJ2-1, with TRBD2 as a possible D gene (5 bases). The V end was cut by 5 bases, the J end by 4 bases, with 12 bases between. The CDR3 extends over 14 amino acids. Germline-derived CDR1 and CDR2 are LGHDT and YNNKEL (reference sequence). CDR3: CASSSSDYYNEQFF. The CDR3, as DNA: TGTGCCAGCAGCTCCTCTGACTATTACAATGAGCAGTTCTTC.

The chain links TRBV5-1 to TRBJ1-3; the match to TRBD1 covers 8 bases. The length of the CDR3 is 14 residues. Germline CDR1 SGHRS, CDR2 YFSETQ. Trimming took 4 bases from V and 10 from J; bases not matched to a gene: 10. CDR3 DNA: TGCGCCAGCAGCGCGGGACAGGCCATGGAGACCATATATTTT. Protein sequence: CASSAGQAMETIYF.

This clone was seen once. J is TRBJ1-1 and V is TRBV7-9; 9 bases are a match to TRBD1. This CDR3 is 16 amino acids long. The ends lost 6 bases at V and 4 bases at J; junction bases unmatched: 12. Germline CDR1 SEHNR, CDR2 FQNEAQ (reference sequence). CDR3 in amino acids: CASRTGTGSLSTEAFF. The CDR3 DNA sequence: TGTGCCAGCAGAACCGGGACAGGGAGTCTAAGCACTGAAGCTTTCTTT.

As for this clone: The junction departs from germline at one end; a sequencing error may be responsible. The gene calls are TRBV6-6 and TRBJ2-1; 9 positions agree with TRBD1. The CDR3 contains 16 residues. The germline gives CDR1 MNHNY, CDR2 SVGAGI (reference sequence). CDR3 nucleotides: TGTGCCAGCACCATACCCGGGACAGGGATCTACAATGAGCGGTTCTTC. Amino acid sequence: CASTIPGTGIYNERFF.

The V gene is TRBV7-2, the J gene TRBJ2-7, with 11 bases aligning to TRBD2. The V gene's germline CDR1 is SGHTA and CDR2 FQGNSA. This CDR3 spans 18 amino acids. V lost 0 bases to trimming and J lost 0 bases; unmatched junction nucleotides: 7. The CDR3 protein is CASSLAILAGVSSYEQYF. Written as DNA, the CDR3 is TGTGCCAGCAGCTTAGCGATACTAGCGGGGGTGAGCTCCTACGAGCAGTACTTC.

The rearrangement links TRBV5-1 to TRBJ1-4; a possible D gene is TRBD1 (5 bases). CDR1 and CDR2 (germline): SGHRS, YFSETQ. The CDR3 contains 16 residues. The V end was cut by 2 bases, the J end by 4 bases, with 15 bases between. CDR3 in amino acids: CASSFGVDSLNEKLFF. The DNA for the CDR3 is TGCGCCAGCAGCTTCGGAGTAGACAGCCTTAATGAAAAACTGTTTTTT.

The V call is TRBV5-5, the J call TRBJ1-1, with TRBD1 matching over 7 bases. This CDR3 comprises 17 residues. V lost 4 bases and J lost 2; bases outside the gene matches: 14. In germline, CDR1 is SGHKS, CDR2 YYEKEE (reference sequence). CDR3 amino acids: CASSAGTAWRVNTEAFF. The CDR3, as DNA: TGTGCCAGCAGCGCCGGGACAGCTTGGAGGGTAAACACTGAAGCTTTCTTT.

This chain joins TRBV7-3 and TRBJ2-1, with 12 positions matching TRBD2. The germline V gene encodes CDR1 SGHTA and CDR2 FQGTGA. The CDR3 covers 16 residues. J lost 5 bases, V lost 1 base, and 3 bases had no gene match. The CDR3 region is CASSLRGLAGHNEQFF. The CDR3 nucleotides read TGTGCCAGCAGCTTAAGGGGACTAGCGGGTCACAATGAGCAGTTCTTC. Full variable domain (outside the CDR3, taken from reference TRBV7-3 and TRBJ2-1): GAGVSQTPSNKVTEKGKYVELRCDPISGHTALYWYRQSLGQGPEFLIYFQGTGAADDSGLPNDRFFAVRPEGSVSTLKIQRTERGDSAVYLCASSLRGLAGHNEQFFGPGTRLTVL.

V is TRBV10-3 and J is TRBJ1-2; D is unresolved. With 2 bases removed from V and 6 bases from J, the gap between germline ends came to 7 bases. From germline, CDR1 is ENHRY and CDR2 SYGVKD. The CDR3 spans 12 residues. Written as DNA, the CDR3 is TGTGCCATCAGTGAGCAACTGAATGGCTACACCTTC. This codes for CAISEQLNGYTF.

The DNA of the CDR3 is TGCGCCAGCAGCTTGCTTGGGACAGGGGATTCACCCCTCCACTTT. Translated, it gives CASSLLGTGDSPLHF. This chain uses TRBV5-1 with TRBJ1-6; 10 nucleotides match TRBD1. CDR1 and CDR2 from the germline V gene are SGHRS and YFSETQ. This CDR3 spans 15 amino acids. J was trimmed by 8 bases and V by 1 base; bases with no gene match: 3.

The chain uses TRBV29-1 and TRBJ2-1; D possibly corresponds to TRBD1 (5 bases). The germline gives CDR1 SQVTM, CDR2 ANQGSEA. The V gene lost 1 base and the J gene lost 7 bases, with 14 bases spanning the gap. The CDR3 covers 14 residues. The CDR3 bases are TGCAGCGTTGAAGTTGCAGGGATCGGTAATGAGCAGTTCTTC. Translating gives CSVEVAGIGNEQFF.

The V gene is TRBV5-4, the J gene TRBJ2-7, with D unclear. The CDR3 is 12 amino acids. Germline loops: CDR1 SGHNT, CDR2 YYREEE (reference sequence). V was trimmed by 3 bases and J by 0 bases, leaving 4 bases between them. The CDR3 loop is CASSSSSYEQYF. DNA for the CDR3: TGTGCCAGCAGCTCCAGCTCCTACGAGCAGTACTTC.

The chain is built from TRBV4-1 and TRBJ1-5, with 9 bases identical to TRBD1. Unmatched junction bases numbered 4, after V lost 1 base and J lost 3 bases. The CDR3 length is 16 residues. Germline V CDR1 and CDR2: MGHRA, YSYEKL. CDR3 DNA sequence: TGCGCCAGCAGCCAAGTAGACAGGGGGAACAATCAGCCCCAGCATTTT. Its translation: CASSQVDRGNNQPQHF.

This rearrangement joins TRBV5-1 to TRBJ2-5, with a possible D match to TRBD2 (6 bases). Per the germline V gene, CDR1 is SGHRS and CDR2 is YFSETQ. Trimming took off 0 bases at V and 2 bases at J, with 11 bases between the two ends. There are 15 residues in the CDR3. Here the CDR3 DNA reads TGCGCCAGCAGCTTGGGTGGAGGGTGGCAAGAGACCCAGTACTTC. As protein: CASSLGGGWQETQYF.

The J gene is TRBJ2-1, the V gene TRBV29-1; D may be TRBD1 (5 bases). Germline CDR1 SQVTM, CDR2 ANQGSEA. Trimming stripped 6 bases from V and 0 bases from J, with 15 bases between. The CDR3 runs 15 residues. The DNA of the CDR3 is TGCAGCGTCGACCCCAGACAGAGCTCCTACAATGAGCAGTTCTTC. Amino acid sequence: CSVDPRQSSYNEQFF.

J is TRBJ1-2 and V is TRBV19; no definite D call. Germline loops: CDR1 LNHDA, CDR2 SQIVND (reference sequence). V shed 9 bases and J shed 3 bases, with 14 bases lying between them. CDR3 length: 13 amino acids. The CDR3 protein is CASRPRAHYGYTF. The CDR3 DNA reads TGTGCCAGCCGTCCGCGGGCTCACTATGGCTACACCTTC. Combining the CDR3 with reference TRBV19 and TRBJ1-2 gives the whole variable domain DGGITQSPKYLFRKEGQNVTLSCEQNLNHDAMYWYRQDPGQGLRLIYYSQIVNDFQKGDIAEGYSVSREKKESFPLTVTSAQKNPTAFYLCASRPRAHYGYTFGSGTRLTVV.

The J gene is TRBJ2-7, the V gene TRBV30; D ambiguous. Germline assignment: CDR1 GTSNPN and CDR2 SVGIG (reference sequence). V lost 5 bases and J lost 6, with 11 bases in between. This CDR3 comprises 11 residues. The CDR3 here is CAWGEHPEQYF. The DNA for the CDR3 is TGTGCCTGGGGAGAGCATCCCGAGCAGTACTTC.

This chain uses TRBV7-2 with TRBJ1-3; perhaps TRBD1 as D (6 bases). The CDR3 has 15 amino acids. Trimming took off 10 bases at V and 0 bases at J, with 16 bases between the two ends. Germline lookup yields CDR1 SGHTA and CDR2 FQGNSA. CDR3 in DNA: TGTGCCACCCGAACAGGGCCCTCCTCTGGAAACACCATATATTTT. This sequence encodes CATRTGPSSGNTIYF.

This chain links TRBV30 with TRBJ2-3; weak D call: TRBD1 (5 bases). The V gene's germline CDR1 is GTSNPN and CDR2 SVGIG (reference sequence). The CDR3 is 13 residues long. V was pared by 2 bases and J by 1 base, with 7 bases between. The CDR3 is CAWSQQGTDTQYF. DNA of the CDR3: TGTGCCTGGAGTCAACAGGGCACAGATACGCAGTATTTT.

The rearrangement joins TRBV28 to TRBJ2-2, with 7 bases aligning to TRBD2. The trim removed 4 bases at V and 3 bases at J, leaving 8 bases unmatched. This CDR3 is 16 amino acids long. Looked up from germline, CDR1 is MDHEN and CDR2 is SYDVKM. CDR3 nucleotide sequence: TGTGCCAGCAGTTCTGACCATAGCGGGTACACCGGGGAGCTGTTTTTT. This encodes CASSSDHSGYTGELFF.

This chain joins TRBV12-3 or TRBV12-4 and TRBJ1-4, with D tentatively TRBD1 (5 bases). The CDR3 is made up of 13 amino acids. The V end was cut by 3 bases, the J end by 8 bases, with 10 bases between. The CDR3 DNA reads as TGTGCCAGCAGTTTTGACGGGGGGGAAAAACTGTTTTTT. It yields the protein CASSFDGGEKLFF.

This chain connects TRBV19 to TRBJ1-5; D uncertain. The germline gives CDR1 LNHDA, CDR2 SQIVND (reference sequence). V was trimmed by 3 bases and J by 1 base, leaving 10 bases between them. The CDR3 is 15 amino acids. CDR3: CASSIYSRSNQPQHF. Here the CDR3 DNA reads TGTGCCAGTAGTATTTACAGTAGGAGCAATCAGCCCCAGCATTTT.

This sequence joins TRBV7-8 and TRBJ2-2, with TRBD1 matching over 8 bases. CDR1 and CDR2 from the germline V gene are SGHVS and FQNEAQ. The trim removed 4 bases at V and 8 bases at J, leaving 3 bases unmatched. The CDR3 is 13 residues long. CDR3 nucleotide sequence: TGTGCCAGCAGCTCTGACAGGGGAGGGGAGCTGTTTTTT. Amino acids: CASSSDRGGELFF.

This sequence joins TRBV12-3 or TRBV12-4 and TRBJ2-1; 8 positions agree with TRBD1. This CDR3 region has 11 residues. V trimming: 4 bases; J trimming: 12 bases; junction bases outside the gene matches: 2. CDR3 coding DNA: TGTGCCAGCAGTTCAGGGACAGGGCAGTTCTTC. Translating it yields CASSSGTGQFF.

The chain joins TRBV27 to TRBJ1-2; 7 bases fit TRBD1. This CDR3 has 16 residues. Germline V lookup: CDR1 MNHEY, CDR2 SMNVEV (reference sequence). The V gene end was trimmed by 2 bases and the J gene end by 6 bases; junction bases not matched to a gene: 12. The chain's CDR3 is CASSLNSVNRGHGYTF. In DNA, the CDR3 is TGTGCCAGCAGTTTAAATTCCGTTAACAGGGGACATGGCTACACCTTC.

The chain recombines TRBV10-3 with TRBJ1-1; 8 bases are a match to TRBD1. CDR1 is ENHRY and CDR2 is SYGVKD in the germline V gene. This CDR3 has 14 amino acids. V shed 10 bases and J 1 base; nucleotides not matched to a gene: 8. For the CDR3, the DNA is TGTGCCAGCAGGGGGCCCACCGGGAACACTGAAGCTTTCTTT. Translated: CASRGPTGNTEAFF.

J is TRBJ1-5 and V is TRBV6-2 or TRBV6-3; D may be TRBD1 (5 bases). Germline CDR1 MNHEY, CDR2 SVGEGT. The CDR3 spans 11 residues. Between the trimmed V and J ends, which lost 2 bases and 11 bases, there was a span of 7 bases. The CDR3 sequence: CASSYQGSQHF. The CDR3 DNA follows: TGTGCCAGCAGTTACCAGGGTTCCCAGCATTTT.